The next 14 T cell receptor beta chains were all read from a single sample in a study of blood T cell repertoires in COVID-19. The assay was immunoSEQ multiplex PCR, and TCRdb's table has in-frame clones only and misses some. In the table there are 120,000 to 150,000 clones, approximately 88% of which are singletons. Sequenced material: peripheral blood. The receptors shown here come from a man in his 60s with active or convalescent COVID-19.

The rearrangement uses TRBV10-3 and TRBJ2-7, with a weak D call TRBD2 (5 bases). Germline V gene lookup returns CDR1 ENHRY and CDR2 SYGVKD. V lost 10 bases, J lost 2 bases, and 18 bases lay in between. The CDR3 spans 14 residues. This CDR3 reads CATADPRATYEQYF. The CDR3 nucleotides are TGTGCCACCGCAGACCCGCGGGCCACCTACGAGCAGTACTTC.

The chain has TRBV29-1 and TRBJ2-7; 7 bases map to TRBD1. CDR3 length: 10 residues. After removal of 6 bases from V and 13 bases from J, the junction contained 9 bases not matched to a gene. Germline CDR1 SQVTM, CDR2 ANQGSEA. The CDR3 reads CSVADRDQYF. For the CDR3, the DNA is TGCAGCGTAGCCGACAGGGACCAATACTTC.

This clone has only one observation. The V gene is TRBV4-1, the J gene TRBJ2-5; 8 bases map to TRBD2. Germline CDR1 and CDR2: MGHRA and YSYEKL. Unmatched junction bases numbered 12, after V lost 4 bases and J lost 5 bases. This CDR3 region has 16 residues. The CDR3 nucleotides read TGCGCCAGCAGCCGGCACCGGGGCGGGAGGATGGAGACCCAGTACTTC. The encoded protein is CASSRHRGGRMETQYF.

The chain carries TRBV28 and TRBJ1-3, with 7 positions matching TRBD1. This CDR3 is 14 amino acids long. In germline, CDR1 is MDHEN, CDR2 SYDVKM. Trimming removed 10 bases from V and 2 bases from J; junction bases left unmatched: 8. CDR3 in amino acids: CATLGQSTGNTIYF. The CDR3 DNA is TGTGCCACTTTGGGACAGTCAACTGGAAACACCATATATTTT.

V gene TRBV6-2 or TRBV6-3 combines with J gene TRBJ2-3, with 11 bases that match TRBD2. CDR1 is MNHEY and CDR2 is SVGEGT in the germline V gene. The V and J ends lost 4 bases and 6 bases, in that order; junction bases with no gene match: 3. The CDR3 runs to 14 residues. CDR3 in DNA: TGTGCCAGCAGTTGGCTAGCGGGAGGCGATACGCAGTATTTT. The encoded protein is CASSWLAGGDTQYF.

The J gene is TRBJ2-7, the V gene TRBV24-1; a possible D gene is TRBD2 (5 bases). CDR3 size: 13 residues. The germline CDR1 and CDR2 sequences are KGHDR and SFDVKD. The ends were cut back, 3 bases at V and 3 bases at J, with 8 bases in the middle. CDR3 DNA sequence: TGTGCCACCAGTGATCGGGGATTCTACGAGCAGTACTTC. Encoded protein: CATSDRGFYEQYF.

CDR3 DNA sequence: TGTGCCAGCAGTTACTCGCGGGTGTCCGCTGAAGCTTTCTTT. Amino acid sequence: CASSYSRVSAEAFF. The chain joins TRBV6-2 or TRBV6-3 to TRBJ1-1, with D unclear. The germline V and J ends were trimmed by 0 bases and 6 bases, with 11 bases remaining between them. The CDR3 runs 14 residues. Germline-derived CDR1 and CDR2 are MNHEY and SVGEGT.

This CDR3 is CASRSGLTEAFF. CDR3 coding DNA: TGTGCCAGCAGGTCGGGACTCACTGAAGCTTTCTTT. J is TRBJ1-1 and V is TRBV27; D is perhaps TRBD1 (5 bases). The germline CDR1 and CDR2 sequences are MNHEY and SMNVEV (reference sequence). There are 12 residues in the CDR3. Trimming took 6 bases from V and 4 from J, leaving 9 bases between them.

The rearrangement joins TRBV6-2 or TRBV6-3 to TRBJ2-1; 11 positions agree with TRBD1. Germline V gene sequence: CDR1 MNHEY, CDR2 SVGEGT. Germline trimming cut 4 bases from V and 9 bases from J; bases unmatched to any gene: 2. The CDR3 is 13 residues long. CDR3 region: CASSWTGGSEQFF. The CDR3 nucleotides are TGTGCCAGCAGTTGGACAGGGGGCAGTGAGCAGTTCTTC.

This chain links TRBV5-8 with TRBJ1-1; the match to TRBD1 covers 11 bases. Germline CDR1 is SGHTS and CDR2 is YDEGEE. The CDR3 totals 14 residues. J lost 4 bases, V lost 6 bases, and 5 bases had no gene match. The CDR3 loop reads CASTLGQGGTEAFF. CDR3 coding DNA: TGTGCCAGCACGCTGGGACAGGGGGGCACTGAAGCTTTCTTT.

V gene TRBV6-5 combines with J gene TRBJ1-1; the D gene is possibly TRBD1 (5 bases). The CDR3 contains 16 residues. Germline CDR1 and CDR2: MNHEY and SVGAGI. Trimming stripped 4 bases from V and 0 bases from J, with 15 bases between. This CDR3 is CASSWGGRPLNTEAFF. CDR3 bases: TGTGCCAGCAGTTGGGGGGGGAGGCCATTGAACACTGAAGCTTTCTTT.

The rearrangement uses TRBV18 and TRBJ2-7; 8 nucleotides agree with TRBD2. Germline V gene lookup returns CDR1 KGHSH and CDR2 LQKENI. CDR3 size: 15 residues. V lost 3 bases, J lost 1 base, and 5 bases stayed unmatched. The CDR3 reads CASSPRTSGSYEQYF. For the CDR3, the DNA is TGTGCCAGCTCACCGAGAACTAGCGGATCCTACGAGCAGTACTTC.

The chain couples TRBV28 to TRBJ2-7, with 8 nucleotides matching TRBD2. CDR3 length: 16 residues. CDR1 is MDHEN and CDR2 is SYDVKM in the germline V gene. The V gene end was trimmed by 3 bases and the J gene end by 1 base; junction bases not matched to a gene: 8. CDR3 bases: TGTGCCAGCAGTTTCGAACTAGCGGAACTATCCTACGAGCAGTACTTC. Its protein product is CASSFELAELSYEQYF.

This clone has a single count. V is TRBV5-5 and J is TRBJ1-1; perhaps TRBD1 as D (5 bases). The CDR3 is 15 residues long. V lost 0 bases, J lost 1 base, and 10 bases lay in between. The germline gives CDR1 SGHKS, CDR2 YYEKEE (reference sequence). CDR3: CASSLVAGPNTEAFF. CDR3 sequence (DNA): TGTGCCAGCAGCTTGGTGGCAGGGCCGAACACTGAAGCTTTCTTT. The entire variable domain, with the rest obtained from reference TRBV5-5 and TRBJ1-1, is as follows: DAGVTQSPTHLIKTRGQQVTLRCSPISGHKSVSWYQQVLGQGPQFIFQYYEKEERGRGNFPDRFSARQFPNYSSELNVNALLLGDSALYLCASSLVAGPNTEAFFGQGTRLTVV.